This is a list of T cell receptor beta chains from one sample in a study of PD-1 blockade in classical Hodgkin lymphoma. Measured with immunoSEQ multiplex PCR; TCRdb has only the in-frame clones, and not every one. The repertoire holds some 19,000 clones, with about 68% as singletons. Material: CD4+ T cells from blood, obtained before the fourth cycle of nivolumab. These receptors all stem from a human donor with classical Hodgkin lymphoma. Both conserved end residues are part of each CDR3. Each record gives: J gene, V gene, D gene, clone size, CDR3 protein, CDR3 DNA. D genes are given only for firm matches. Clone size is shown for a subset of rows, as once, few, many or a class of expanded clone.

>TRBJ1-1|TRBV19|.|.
CASSILPGLMTEAFF
TGTGCCAGTAGTATTCTTCCGGGACTGATGACTGAAGCTTTCTTT
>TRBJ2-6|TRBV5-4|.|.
CASSLSPTGANVLTF
TGTGCCAGCAGCTTGTCACCCACTGGGGCCAACGTCCTGACTTTC
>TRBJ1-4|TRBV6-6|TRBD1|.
CASSYPGQGTEKLFF
TGTGCCAGCAGTTACCCCGGACAGGGTACTGAAAAACTGTTTTTT
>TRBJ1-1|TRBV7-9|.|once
CASSLMSTGNTEAFF
TGTGCCAGCAGCTTAATGAGCACAGGAAACACTGAAGCTTTCTTT
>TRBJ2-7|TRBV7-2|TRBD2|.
CASSLLAGVSEQYF
TGTGCCAGCAGCTTACTAGCGGGAGTCTCCGAGCAGTACTTC
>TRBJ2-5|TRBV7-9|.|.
CASSLAGQTQYF
TGTGCCAGCAGCTTAGCAGGACAGACCCAGTACTTC
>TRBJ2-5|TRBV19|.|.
CASSNLAETQYF
TGTGCCAGTAGTAATCTAGCAGAGACCCAGTACTTC
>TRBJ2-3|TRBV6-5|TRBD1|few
CASSYSRTGDTQYF
TGTGCCAGCAGTTACTCGAGGACAGGGGATACGCAGTATTTT
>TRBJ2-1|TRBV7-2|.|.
CASSLEGSLGQFF
TGTGCCAGCAGCTTAGAGGGGTCGCTAGGGCAGTTCTTC
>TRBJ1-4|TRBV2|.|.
CASSESLRNEKLFF
TGTGCCAGCAGTGAATCTCTTCGGAATGAAAAACTGTTTTTT
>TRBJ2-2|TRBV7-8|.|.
CASSRRSGSPGELFF
TGTGCCAGCAGCCGAAGGTCGGGCAGTCCCGGGGAGCTGTTTTTT
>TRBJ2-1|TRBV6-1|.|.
CASSVAGGSRFF
.
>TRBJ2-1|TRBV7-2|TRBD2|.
CASSLIQRGLNEQFF
TGTGCCAGCAGCTTAATCCAGCGGGGCCTCAATGAGCAGTTCTTC
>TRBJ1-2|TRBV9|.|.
CASSVEPDTYYGYTF
TGTGCCAGCAGCGTAGAGCCGGACACCTACTATGGCTACACCTTC
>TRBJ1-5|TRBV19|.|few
CATQAADGLNQPQHF
TGTGCCACTCAAGCGGCGGACGGCCTCAATCAGCCCCAGCATTTT
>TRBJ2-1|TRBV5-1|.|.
CASSLATYNEQFF
TGCGCCAGCAGCTTGGCGACCTACAATGAGCAGTTCTTC
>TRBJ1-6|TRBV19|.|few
CASSIGAGSNSPLHF
TGTGCCAGTAGTATAGGTGCCGGTTCCAATTCACCCCTCCACTTT
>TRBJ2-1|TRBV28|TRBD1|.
CASSRAGGVNEQFF
TGTGCCAGCAGCCGGGCAGGGGGAGTCAATGAGCAGTTCTTC
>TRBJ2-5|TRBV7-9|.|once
CASSSPRGPSGTQYF
TGTGCCAGCAGCTCCCCCCGGGGACCATCGGGGACCCAGTACTTC
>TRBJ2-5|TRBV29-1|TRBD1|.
CSVKMGQTVVETQYF
TGCAGCGTAAAAATGGGACAGACTGTCGTAGAGACCCAGTACTTC
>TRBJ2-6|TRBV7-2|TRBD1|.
CASSPWDRTSGANVLTF
TGTGCCAGCAGCCCCTGGGACAGGACCTCTGGGGCCAACGTCCTGACTTTC
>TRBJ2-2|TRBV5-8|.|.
CASSRGQIAGELFF
TGTGCCAGCAGCCGCGGACAGATTGCGGGGGAGCTGTTTTTT
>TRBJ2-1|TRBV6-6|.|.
CASSSDLLYNEQFF
TGTGCCAGCAGCTCTGACCTACTCTACAATGAGCAGTTCTTC
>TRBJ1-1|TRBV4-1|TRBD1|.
CASRPTWEQGLNTEAFF
TGCGCCAGCAGACCAACATGGGAACAGGGGCTGAACACTGAAGCTTTCTTT
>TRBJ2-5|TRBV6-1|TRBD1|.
CASRERDRAGRIETQYF
TGTGCCAGCAGGGAAAGGGACAGGGCTGGCCGGATAGAGACCCAGTACTTC
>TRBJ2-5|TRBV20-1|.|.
CSARTGETQYF
TGCAGTGCTAGGACGGGGGAGACCCAGTACTTC
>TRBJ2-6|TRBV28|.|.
CASSLSSPGANVLTF
TGTGCCAGCAGTTTAAGCTCCCCTGGGGCCAACGTCCTGACTTTC
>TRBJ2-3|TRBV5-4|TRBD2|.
CASSLWTSGTDTQYF
TGTGCCAGCAGCTTATGGACTAGCGGCACAGATACGCAGTATTTT
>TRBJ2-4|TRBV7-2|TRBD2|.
CASSLPGTSGSKGKNIQYF
TGTGCCAGCAGCTTACCCGGGACTAGCGGGAGTAAGGGCAAAAACATTCAGTACTTC
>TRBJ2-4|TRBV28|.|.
CASSFPGLAKNIQYF
TGTGCCAGCAGTTTCCCGGGGTTAGCCAAAAACATTCAGTACTTC
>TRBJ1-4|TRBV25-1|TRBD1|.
CASSVTGTGLEKLFF
TGTGCCAGCAGTGTTACCGGGACAGGGTTAGAAAAACTGTTTTTT
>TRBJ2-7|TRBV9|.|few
CASSPGFFEQYF
TGTGCCAGCAGCCCCGGGTTTTTCGAGCAGTACTTC
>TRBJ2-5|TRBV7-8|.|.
CASSLLQETQYF
TGTGCCAGCAGCTTACTCCAAGAGACCCAGTACTTC
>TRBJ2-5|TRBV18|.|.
CASSPEIQETQYF
TGTGCCAGCTCACCAGAAATCCAAGAGACCCAGTACTTC
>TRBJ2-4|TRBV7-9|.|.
CASSLVETLAKNIQYF
TGTGCCAGCAGCTTAGTGGAGACCCTAGCCAAAAACATTCAGTACTTC
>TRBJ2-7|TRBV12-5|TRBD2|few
CASGWNQAGGAYEQYF
TGTGCTAGTGGTTGGAACCAAGCGGGAGGGGCCTACGAGCAGTACTTC
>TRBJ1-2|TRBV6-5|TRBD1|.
CASKTGGSNYGYTF
TGTGCCAGCAAGACAGGGGGTTCGAACTATGGCTACACCTTC
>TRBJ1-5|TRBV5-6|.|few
CASSFPNQPQHF
TGTGCCAGCAGCTTCCCCAACCAGCCCCAGCATTTT